This T cell receptor (beta chain) emerged from a study of radiation and T cells in renal cell carcinoma. Notes on the study in general: Top tumor clonotypes rose in blood 2 weeks post-radiation, then contracted.

The CDR3 extends over 13 amino acids. Between the trimmed V and J ends, which lost 4 bases and 7 bases, there was a span of 16 bases. Per germline, CDR1 GTSNPN and CDR2 SVGIG (reference sequence). Clones were read by immunoSEQ multiplex PCR, and TCRdb kept only the in-frame ones, dropping some. The data contain approximately 120,000 clones, over 75% of them singletons. A word on this clone: Its antigen is currently unknown.

The time point denotes: blood 2 weeks post-SBRT. Treatment here: 15 Gy SBRT to primary tumor, nephrectomy 4 weeks later. Clear cell pathology was present in this patient's renal cell carcinoma. This sequence originates from a man in his fifties or sixties with renal cell carcinoma. This chain uses TRBV30 with TRBJ1-2; D is uncertain. Source: blood, taken from a patient whose treatment included radiotherapy and nephrectomy. The chain's CDR3 is CAWNEVGILGYTF. The CDR3 coding sequence is TGTGCCTGGAATGAGGTTGGGATTCTTGGCTACACCTTC.